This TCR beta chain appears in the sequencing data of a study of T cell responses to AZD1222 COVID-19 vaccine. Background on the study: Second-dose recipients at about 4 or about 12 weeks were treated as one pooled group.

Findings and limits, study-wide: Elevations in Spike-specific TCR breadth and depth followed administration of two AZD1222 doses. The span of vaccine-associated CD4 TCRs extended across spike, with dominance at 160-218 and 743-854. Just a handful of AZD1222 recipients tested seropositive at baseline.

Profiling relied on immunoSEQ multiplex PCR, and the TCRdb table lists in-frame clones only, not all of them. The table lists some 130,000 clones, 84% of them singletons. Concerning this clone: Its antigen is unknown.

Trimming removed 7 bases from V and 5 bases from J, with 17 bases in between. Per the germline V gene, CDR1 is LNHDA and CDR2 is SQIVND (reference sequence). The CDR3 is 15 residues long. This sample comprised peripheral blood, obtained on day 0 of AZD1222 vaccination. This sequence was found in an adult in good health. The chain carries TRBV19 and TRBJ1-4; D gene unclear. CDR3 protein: CASNKPGLQNEKLFF. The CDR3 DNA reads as TGTGCCAGTAATAAACCGGGCCTCCAGAATGAAAAACTGTTTTTT. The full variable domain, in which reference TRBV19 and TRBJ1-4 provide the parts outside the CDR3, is DGGITQSPKYLFRKEGQNVTLSCEQNLNHDAMYWYRQDPGQGLRLIYYSQIVNDFQKGDIAEGYSVSREKKESFPLTVTSAQKNPTAFYLCASNKPGLQNEKLFFGSGTQLSVL.